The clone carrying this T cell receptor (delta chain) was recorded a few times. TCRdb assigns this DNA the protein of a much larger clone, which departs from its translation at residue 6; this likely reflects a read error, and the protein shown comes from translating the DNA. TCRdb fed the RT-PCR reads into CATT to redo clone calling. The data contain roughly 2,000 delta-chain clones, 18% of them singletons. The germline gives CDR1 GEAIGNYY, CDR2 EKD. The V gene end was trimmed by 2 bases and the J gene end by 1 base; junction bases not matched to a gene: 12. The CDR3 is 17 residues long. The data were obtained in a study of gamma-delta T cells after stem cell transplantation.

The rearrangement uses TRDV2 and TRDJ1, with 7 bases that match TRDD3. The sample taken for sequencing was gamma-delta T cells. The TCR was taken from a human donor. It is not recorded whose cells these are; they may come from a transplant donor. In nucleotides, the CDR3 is TGTGCCTGTGACAATTTCCTGGGGGCCGAATTCACCGATAAACTCATCTTT. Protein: CACDNFLGAEFTDKLIF.